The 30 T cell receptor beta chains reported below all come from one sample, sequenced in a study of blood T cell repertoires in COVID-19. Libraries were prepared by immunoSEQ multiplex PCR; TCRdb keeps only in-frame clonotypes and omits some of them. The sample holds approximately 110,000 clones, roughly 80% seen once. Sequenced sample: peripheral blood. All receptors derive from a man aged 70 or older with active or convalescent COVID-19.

This chain's CDR3 is CASSIGQTSGMLEEQFF. The CDR3 bases are TGTGCCAGTAGTATTGGTCAGACTAGCGGGATGTTGGAGGAGCAGTTCTTC. The chain joins TRBV19 to TRBJ2-1; 11 bases agree with TRBD2. The V gene's germline CDR1 is LNHDA and CDR2 SQIVND (reference sequence). The V segment lost 3 bases and the J segment 10 bases; nucleotides outside the gene matches: 14. The CDR3 runs to 17 residues.

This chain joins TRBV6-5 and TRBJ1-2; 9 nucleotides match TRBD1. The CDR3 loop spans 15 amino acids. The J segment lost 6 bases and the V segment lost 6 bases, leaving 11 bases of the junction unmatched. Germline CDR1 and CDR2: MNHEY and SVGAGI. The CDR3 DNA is TGTGCCAGCAGCGACGCCGGGACAGGGCGCCATGGCTACACCTTC. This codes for CASSDAGTGRHGYTF.

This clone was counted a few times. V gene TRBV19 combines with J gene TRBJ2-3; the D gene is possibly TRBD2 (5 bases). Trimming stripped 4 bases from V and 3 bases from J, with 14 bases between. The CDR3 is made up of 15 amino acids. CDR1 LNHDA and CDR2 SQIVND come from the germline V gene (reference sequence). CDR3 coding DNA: TGTGCCAGTAGTAAGGGAGCCGGCCTTACAGATACGCAGTATTTT. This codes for CASSKGAGLTDTQYF.

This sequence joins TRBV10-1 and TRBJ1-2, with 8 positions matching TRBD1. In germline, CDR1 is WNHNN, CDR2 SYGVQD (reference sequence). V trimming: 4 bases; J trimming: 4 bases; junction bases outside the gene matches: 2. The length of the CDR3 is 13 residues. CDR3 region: CASSGTGSYGYTF. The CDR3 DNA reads TGCGCCAGCAGTGGGACAGGGTCCTATGGCTACACCTTC.

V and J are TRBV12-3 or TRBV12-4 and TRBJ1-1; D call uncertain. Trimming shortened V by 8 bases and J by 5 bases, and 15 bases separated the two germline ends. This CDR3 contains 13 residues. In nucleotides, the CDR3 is TGTGCCAGCGCACCCGGAGGTAGGACTGAAGCTTTCTTT. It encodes CASAPGGRTEAFF.

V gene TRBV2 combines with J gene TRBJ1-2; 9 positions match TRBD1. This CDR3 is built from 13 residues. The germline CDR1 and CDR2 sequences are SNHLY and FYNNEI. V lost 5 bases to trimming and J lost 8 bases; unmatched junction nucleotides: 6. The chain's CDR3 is CASSRDRDRGYTF. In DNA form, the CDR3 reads TGTGCCAGCAGTCGGGACAGGGATAGAGGCTACACCTTC.

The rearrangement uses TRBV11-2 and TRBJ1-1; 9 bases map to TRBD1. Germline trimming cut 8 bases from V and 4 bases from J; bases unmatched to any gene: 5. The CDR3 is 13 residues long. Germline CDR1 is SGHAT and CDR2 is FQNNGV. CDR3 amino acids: CASGGQGFTEAFF. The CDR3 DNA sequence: TGTGCCAGCGGAGGACAGGGGTTCACTGAAGCTTTCTTT.

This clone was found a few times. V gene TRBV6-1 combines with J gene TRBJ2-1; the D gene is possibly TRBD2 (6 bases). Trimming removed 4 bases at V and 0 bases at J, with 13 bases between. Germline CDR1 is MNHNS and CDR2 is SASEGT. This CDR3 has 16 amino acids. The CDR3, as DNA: TGTGCCAGCAGTGGGAATAGCGGAGGCTCCTACAATGAGCAGTTCTTC. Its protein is CASSGNSGGSYNEQFF.

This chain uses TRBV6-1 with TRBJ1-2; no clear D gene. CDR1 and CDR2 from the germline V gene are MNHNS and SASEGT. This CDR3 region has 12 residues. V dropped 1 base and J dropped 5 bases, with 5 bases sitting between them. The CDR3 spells CASSEGGYGYTF. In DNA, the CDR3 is TGTGCCAGCAGTGAAGGAGGTTATGGCTACACCTTC.

CDR3 protein: CASSRQGNTNEKLFF. CDR3 DNA: TGCGCCAGCAGCCGACAGGGGAATACTAATGAAAAACTGTTTTTT. This chain joins TRBV5-1 and TRBJ1-4; TRBD1 aligns across 8 bases. The ends lost 4 bases at V and 2 bases at J; junction bases unmatched: 4. CDR3 length: 15 residues. CDR1 and CDR2 from the germline V gene are SGHRS and YFSETQ.

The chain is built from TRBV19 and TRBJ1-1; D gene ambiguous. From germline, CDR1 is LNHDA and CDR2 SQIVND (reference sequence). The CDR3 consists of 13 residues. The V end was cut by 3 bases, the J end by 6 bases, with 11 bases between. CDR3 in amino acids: CASSISDKPEAFF. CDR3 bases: TGTGCCAGTAGTATCTCCGACAAGCCTGAAGCTTTCTTT.

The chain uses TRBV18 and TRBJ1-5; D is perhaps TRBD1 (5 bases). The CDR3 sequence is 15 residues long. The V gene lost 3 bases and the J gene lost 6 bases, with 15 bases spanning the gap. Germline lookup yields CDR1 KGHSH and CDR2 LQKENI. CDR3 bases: TGTGCCAGCTCACCGAGCGGGGGATACGGTCAGCCCCAGCATTTT. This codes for CASSPSGGYGQPQHF.

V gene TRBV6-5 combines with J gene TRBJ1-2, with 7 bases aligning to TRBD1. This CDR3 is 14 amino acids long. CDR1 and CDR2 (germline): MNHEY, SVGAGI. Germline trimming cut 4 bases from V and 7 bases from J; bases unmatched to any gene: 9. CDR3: CASSSPGTAGGYTF. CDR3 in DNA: TGTGCCAGCAGTTCTCCCGGGACAGCGGGTGGCTACACCTTC.

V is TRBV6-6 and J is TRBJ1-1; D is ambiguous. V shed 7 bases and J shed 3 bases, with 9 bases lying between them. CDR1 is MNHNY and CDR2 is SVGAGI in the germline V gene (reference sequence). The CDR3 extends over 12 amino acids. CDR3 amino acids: CASNYRDTEAFF. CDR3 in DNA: TGTGCCAGCAACTATCGGGACACTGAAGCTTTCTTT.

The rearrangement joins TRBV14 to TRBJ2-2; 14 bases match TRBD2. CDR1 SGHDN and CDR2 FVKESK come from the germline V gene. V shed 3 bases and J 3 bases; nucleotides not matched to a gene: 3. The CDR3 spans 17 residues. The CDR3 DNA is TGTGCCAGCAGCCAGGGACTAGCGGGGGTCGACACCGGGGAGCTGTTTTTT. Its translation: CASSQGLAGVDTGELFF. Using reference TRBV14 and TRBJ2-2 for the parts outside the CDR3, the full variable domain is EAGVTQFPSHSVIEKGQTVTLRCDPISGHDNLYWYRRVMGKEIKFLLHFVKESKQDESGMPNNRFLAERTGGTYSTLKVQPAELEDSGVYFCASSQGLAGVDTGELFFGEGSRLTVL.

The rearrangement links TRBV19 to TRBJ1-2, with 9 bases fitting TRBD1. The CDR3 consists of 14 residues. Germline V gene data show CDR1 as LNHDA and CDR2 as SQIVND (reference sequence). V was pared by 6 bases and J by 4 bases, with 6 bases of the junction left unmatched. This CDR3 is CASRGQGKGYGYTF. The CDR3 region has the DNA TGTGCCAGTAGGGGACAGGGCAAGGGCTATGGCTACACCTTC.

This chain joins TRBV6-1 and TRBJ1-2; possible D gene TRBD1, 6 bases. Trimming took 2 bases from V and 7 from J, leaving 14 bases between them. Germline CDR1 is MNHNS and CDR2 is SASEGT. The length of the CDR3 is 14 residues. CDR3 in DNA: TGTGCCAGCAGTGAATGGCAGGGGTTCTCTGGCTACACCTTC. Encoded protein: CASSEWQGFSGYTF.

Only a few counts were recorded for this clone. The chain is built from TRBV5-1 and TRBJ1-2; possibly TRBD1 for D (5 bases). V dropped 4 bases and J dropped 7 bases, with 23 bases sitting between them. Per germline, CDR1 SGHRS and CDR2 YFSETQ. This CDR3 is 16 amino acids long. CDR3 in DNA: TGCGCCAGCAGCACGGAAGGGTCGTCAGGGAGGCCTGGCTACACCTTC. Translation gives CASSTEGSSGRPGYTF.

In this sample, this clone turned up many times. CDR3 nucleotide sequence: TGTGCCAGCAGCCTCGGGACAGGAGGCGAGCAGTACTTC. It yields the protein CASSLGTGGEQYF. The gene calls are TRBV11-2 and TRBJ2-7; 8 nucleotides line up with TRBD1. This CDR3 spans 13 amino acids. Trimming cost V 5 bases and J 6 bases; bases outside gene matches: 6. Germline CDR1 reads SGHAT; CDR2 reads FQNNGV.

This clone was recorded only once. CDR3 bases: TGTGCCAGCAGCTTAGGAGGGCGAGGTTCACCCCTCCACTTT. This sequence encodes CASSLGGRGSPLHF. The J gene is TRBJ1-6, the V gene TRBV7-8; D is ambiguous. Trimming removed 1 base from V and 9 bases from J, with 10 bases in between. In germline, CDR1 is SGHVS, CDR2 FQNEAQ. CDR3 length: 14 amino acids.

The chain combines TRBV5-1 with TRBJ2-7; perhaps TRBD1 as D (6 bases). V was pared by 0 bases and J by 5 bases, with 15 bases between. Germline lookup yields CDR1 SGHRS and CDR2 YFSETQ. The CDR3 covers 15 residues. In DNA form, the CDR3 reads TGCGCCAGCAGCTTGGAAACAGGGCTACAGGACGAGCAGTACTTC. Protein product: CASSLETGLQDEQYF.

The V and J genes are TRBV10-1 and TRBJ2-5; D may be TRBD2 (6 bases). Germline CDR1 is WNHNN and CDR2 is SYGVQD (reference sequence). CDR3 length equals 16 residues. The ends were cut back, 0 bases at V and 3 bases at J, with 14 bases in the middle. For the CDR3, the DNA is TGCGCCAGCAGTGAGTCGATCTTCGGGGGAAAAGAGACCCAGTACTTC. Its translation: CASSESIFGGKETQYF.

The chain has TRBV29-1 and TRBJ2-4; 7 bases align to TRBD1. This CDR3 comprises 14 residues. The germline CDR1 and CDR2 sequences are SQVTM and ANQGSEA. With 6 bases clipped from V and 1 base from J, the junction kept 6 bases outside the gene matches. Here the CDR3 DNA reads TGCAGCGTCGAGACAGGGACGGCCAAAAACATTCAGTACTTC. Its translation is CSVETGTAKNIQYF.

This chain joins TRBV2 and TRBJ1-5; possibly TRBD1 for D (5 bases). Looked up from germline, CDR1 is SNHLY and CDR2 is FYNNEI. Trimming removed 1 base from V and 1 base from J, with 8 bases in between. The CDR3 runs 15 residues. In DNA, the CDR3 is TGTGCCAGCAGTGAAGGTCAGGGAAGCAATCAGCCCCAGCATTTT. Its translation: CASSEGQGSNQPQHF. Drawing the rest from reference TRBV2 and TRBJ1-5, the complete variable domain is EPEVTQTPSHQVTQMGQEVILRCVPISNHLYFYWYRQILGQKVEFLVSFYNNEISEKSEIFDDQFSVERPDGSNFTLKIRSTKLEDSAMYFCASSEGQGSNQPQHFGDGTRLSIL.

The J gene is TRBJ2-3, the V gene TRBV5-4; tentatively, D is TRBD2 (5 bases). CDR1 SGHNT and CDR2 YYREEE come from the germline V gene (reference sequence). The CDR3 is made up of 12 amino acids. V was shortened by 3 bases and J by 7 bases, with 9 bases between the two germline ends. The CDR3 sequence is CASSSRGYTQYF. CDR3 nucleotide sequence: TGTGCCAGCAGCTCCCGCGGGTATACGCAGTATTTT.

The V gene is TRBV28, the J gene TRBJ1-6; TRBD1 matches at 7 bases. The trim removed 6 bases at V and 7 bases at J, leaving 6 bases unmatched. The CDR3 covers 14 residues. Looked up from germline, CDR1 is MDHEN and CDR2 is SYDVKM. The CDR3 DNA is TGTGCCAGCAGGATCGACAGGGCGAATTCACCCCTCCACTTT. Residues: CASRIDRANSPLHF. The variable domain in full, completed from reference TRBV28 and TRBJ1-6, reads DVKVTQSSRYLVKRTGEKVFLECVQDMDHENMFWYRQDPGLGLRLIYFSYDVKMKEKGDIPEGYSVSREKKERFSLILESASTNQTSMYLCASRIDRANSPLHFGNGTRLTVT.

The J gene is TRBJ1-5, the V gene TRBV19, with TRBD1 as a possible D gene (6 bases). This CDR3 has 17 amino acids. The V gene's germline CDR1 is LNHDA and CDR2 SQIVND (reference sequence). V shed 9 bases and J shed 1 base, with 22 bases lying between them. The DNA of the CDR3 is TGTGCCAGCCTCAGCAACAGGGAGGGAAGAAGCAATCAGCCCCAGCATTTT. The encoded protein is CASLSNREGRSNQPQHF.

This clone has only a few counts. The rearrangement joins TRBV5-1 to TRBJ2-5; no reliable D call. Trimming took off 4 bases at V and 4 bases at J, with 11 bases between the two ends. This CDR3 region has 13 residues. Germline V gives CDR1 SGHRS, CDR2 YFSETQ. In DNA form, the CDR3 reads TGCGCCAGCAGCCCTACTCTGTTAGAGACCCAGTACTTC. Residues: CASSPTLLETQYF.

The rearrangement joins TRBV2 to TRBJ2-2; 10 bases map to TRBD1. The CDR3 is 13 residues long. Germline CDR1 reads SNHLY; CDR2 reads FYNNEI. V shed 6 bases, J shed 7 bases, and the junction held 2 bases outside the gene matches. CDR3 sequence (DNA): TGTGCCAGCAGGGACAGGGGGGTCGGGGAGCTGTTTTTT. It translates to CASRDRGVGELFF.

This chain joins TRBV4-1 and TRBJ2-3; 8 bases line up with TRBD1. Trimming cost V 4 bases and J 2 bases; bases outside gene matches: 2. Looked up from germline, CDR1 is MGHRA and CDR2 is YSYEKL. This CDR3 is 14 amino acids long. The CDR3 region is CASSPDRVTDTQYF. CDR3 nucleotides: TGCGCCAGCAGCCCGGACAGGGTCACAGATACGCAGTATTTT.